This T cell receptor (beta chain) was identified in a study of T cell responses to AZD1222 COVID-19 vaccine. Study-level findings and limits: Spike-specific TCRs gained breadth and depth after people received two AZD1222 doses. Of spike-specific TCRs, nearly half reportedly target regions left unmutated in variants. CD4 TCRs covered the whole spike, strongest at regions 160-218 and 743-854.

Only a few counts were recorded for this clone. Antigen unknown. Trimming took off 1 base at V and 8 bases at J, with 3 bases between the two ends. The CDR3 has 11 amino acids. Germline V gene sequence: CDR1 SGHAT, CDR2 FQNNGV. Clones were sequenced by immunoSEQ multiplex PCR, and TCRdb holds only the in-frame ones, with some missing. The table has under 150,000 clones, 90% seen once; the top ten hold around 7.2%. The origin of this receptor is an adult in good health. The chain employs TRBV11-2 and TRBJ2-1; D remains ambiguous. The sample was peripheral blood, taken on day 0 of AZD1222 vaccination. The CDR3 loop reads CASSLVYEQFF. The CDR3 region has the DNA TGTGCCAGCAGCTTAGTCTATGAGCAGTTCTTC.